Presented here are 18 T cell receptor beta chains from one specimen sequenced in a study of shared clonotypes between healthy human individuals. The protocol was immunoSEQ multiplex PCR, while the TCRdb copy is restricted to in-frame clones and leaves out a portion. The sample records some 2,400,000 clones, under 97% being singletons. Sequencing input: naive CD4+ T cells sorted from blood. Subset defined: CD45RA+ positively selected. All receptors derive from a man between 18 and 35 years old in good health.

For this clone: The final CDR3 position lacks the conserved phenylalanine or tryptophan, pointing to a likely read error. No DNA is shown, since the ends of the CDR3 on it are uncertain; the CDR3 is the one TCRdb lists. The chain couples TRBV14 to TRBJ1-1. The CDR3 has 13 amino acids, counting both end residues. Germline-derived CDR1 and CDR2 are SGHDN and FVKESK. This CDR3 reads CASSQDPRDPKPL.

CDR3 region: CASRGYLDEAFF. The CDR3 bases are TGTGCCAGCAGAGGGTACTTAGACGAAGCTTTCTTT. The chain uses TRBV7-9 and TRBJ1-1; D is ambiguous. CDR1 SEHNR and CDR2 FQNEAQ come from the germline V gene (reference sequence). The V and J ends lost 6 bases and 8 bases respectively, with 13 bases between them. CDR3 length: 12 residues.

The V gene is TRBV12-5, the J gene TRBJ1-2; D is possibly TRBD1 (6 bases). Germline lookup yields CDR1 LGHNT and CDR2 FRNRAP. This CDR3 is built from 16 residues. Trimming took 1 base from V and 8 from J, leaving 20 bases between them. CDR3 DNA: TGTGCTAGTGGTTTGGGCAAAACAGGGATGTCGCGGGGCTACACCTTC. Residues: CASGLGKTGMSRGYTF.

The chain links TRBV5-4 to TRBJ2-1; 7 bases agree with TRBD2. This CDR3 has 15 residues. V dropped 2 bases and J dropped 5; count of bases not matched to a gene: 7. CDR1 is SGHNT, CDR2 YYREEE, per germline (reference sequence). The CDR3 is CASSLSSGSHNEQFF. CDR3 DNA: TGTGCCAGCAGCTTATCTAGCGGATCTCACAATGAGCAGTTCTTC.

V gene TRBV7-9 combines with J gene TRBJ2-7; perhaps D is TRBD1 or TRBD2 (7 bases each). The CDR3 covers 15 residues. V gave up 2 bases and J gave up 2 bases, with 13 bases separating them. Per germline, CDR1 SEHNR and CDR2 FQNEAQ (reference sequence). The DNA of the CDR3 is TGTGCCAGCAGCTTAATGCAGGGGGGGACCTACGAGCAGTACTTC. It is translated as CASSLMQGGTYEQYF.

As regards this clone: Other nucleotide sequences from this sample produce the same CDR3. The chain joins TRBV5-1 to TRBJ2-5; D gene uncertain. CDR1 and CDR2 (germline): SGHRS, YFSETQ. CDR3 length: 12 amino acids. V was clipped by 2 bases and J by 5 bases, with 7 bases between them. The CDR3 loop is CASSLNSETQYF. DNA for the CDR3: TGCGCCAGCAGCTTAAATTCGGAGACCCAGTACTTC.

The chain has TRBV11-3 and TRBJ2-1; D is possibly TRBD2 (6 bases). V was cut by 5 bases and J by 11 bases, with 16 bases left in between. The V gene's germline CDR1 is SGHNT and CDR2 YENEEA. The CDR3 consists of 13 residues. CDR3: CASSLMGTDKQFF. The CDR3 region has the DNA TGTGCCAGCAGCCTAATGGGGACTGACAAGCAGTTCTTC.

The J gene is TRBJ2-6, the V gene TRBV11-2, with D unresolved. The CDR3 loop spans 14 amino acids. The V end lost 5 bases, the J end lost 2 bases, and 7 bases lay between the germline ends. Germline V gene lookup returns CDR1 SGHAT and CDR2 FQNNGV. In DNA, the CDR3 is TGTGCCAGCAGCCCTAACCCTGGGGCCAACGTCCTGACTTTC. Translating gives CASSPNPGANVLTF.

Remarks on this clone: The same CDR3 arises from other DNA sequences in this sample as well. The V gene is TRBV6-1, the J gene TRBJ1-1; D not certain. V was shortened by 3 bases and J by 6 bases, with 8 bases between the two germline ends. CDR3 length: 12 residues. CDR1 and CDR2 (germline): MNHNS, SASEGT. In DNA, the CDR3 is TGTGCCAGCAGTGAGGGATGGGCTGAAGCTTTCTTT. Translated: CASSEGWAEAFF.

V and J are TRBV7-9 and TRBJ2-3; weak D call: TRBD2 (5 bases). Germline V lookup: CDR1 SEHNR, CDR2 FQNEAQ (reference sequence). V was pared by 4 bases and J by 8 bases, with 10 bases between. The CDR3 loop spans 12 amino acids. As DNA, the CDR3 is TGTGCCAGCAGCTCCGAGGCGGGTACGCAGTATTTT. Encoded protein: CASSSEAGTQYF.

CDR3 bases: TGTGCCATCAGTGAGTCTGACGGACAGAATTCACCCCTCCACTTT. Protein sequence: CAISESDGQNSPLHF. The chain has TRBV10-3 and TRBJ1-6; TRBD1 is a possible D gene (6 bases). The CDR3 sequence is 15 residues long. V lost 0 bases, J lost 7 bases, and 10 bases lay in between. CDR1 and CDR2 from the germline V gene are ENHRY and SYGVKD.

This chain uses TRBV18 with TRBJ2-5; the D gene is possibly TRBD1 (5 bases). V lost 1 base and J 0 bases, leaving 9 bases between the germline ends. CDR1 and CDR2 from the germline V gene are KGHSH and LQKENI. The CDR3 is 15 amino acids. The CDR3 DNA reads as TGTGCCAGCTCACCACTAGGGGCGTACCAAGAGACCCAGTACTTC. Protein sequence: CASSPLGAYQETQYF.

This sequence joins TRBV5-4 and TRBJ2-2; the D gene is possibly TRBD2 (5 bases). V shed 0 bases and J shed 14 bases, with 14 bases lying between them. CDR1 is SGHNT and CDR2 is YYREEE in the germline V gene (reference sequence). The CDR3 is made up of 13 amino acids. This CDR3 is CASSLAAAGNLFF. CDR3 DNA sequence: TGTGCCAGCAGCTTGGCCGCGGCGGGTAATCTGTTTTTT.

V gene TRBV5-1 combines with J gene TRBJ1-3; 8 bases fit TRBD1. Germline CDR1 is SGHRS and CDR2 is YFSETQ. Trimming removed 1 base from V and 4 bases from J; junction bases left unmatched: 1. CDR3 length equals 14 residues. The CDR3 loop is CASSLRDRGNTIYF. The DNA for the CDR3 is TGCGCCAGCAGCTTGAGGGACAGGGGAAACACCATATATTTT.

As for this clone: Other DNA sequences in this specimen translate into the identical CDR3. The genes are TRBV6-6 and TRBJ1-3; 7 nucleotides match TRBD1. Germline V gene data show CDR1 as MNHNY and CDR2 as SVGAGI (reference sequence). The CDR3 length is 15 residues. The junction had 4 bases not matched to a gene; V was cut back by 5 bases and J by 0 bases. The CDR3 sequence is CASSETGSSGNTIYF. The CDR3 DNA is TGTGCCAGCAGTGAGACAGGGTCCTCTGGAAACACCATATATTTT.

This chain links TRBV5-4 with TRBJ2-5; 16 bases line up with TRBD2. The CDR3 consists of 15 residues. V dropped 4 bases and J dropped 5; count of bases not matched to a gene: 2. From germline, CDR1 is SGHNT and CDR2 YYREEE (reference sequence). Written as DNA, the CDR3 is TGTGCCAGCAGCCGGGGACTAGCGGGAGGGGAGACCCAGTACTTC. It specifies CASSRGLAGGETQYF.

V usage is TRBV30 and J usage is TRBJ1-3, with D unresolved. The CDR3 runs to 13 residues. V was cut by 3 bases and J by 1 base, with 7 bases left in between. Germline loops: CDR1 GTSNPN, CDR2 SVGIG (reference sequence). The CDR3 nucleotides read TGTGCCTGGAGGATCCGATCTGGAAACACCATATATTTT. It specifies CAWRIRSGNTIYF.

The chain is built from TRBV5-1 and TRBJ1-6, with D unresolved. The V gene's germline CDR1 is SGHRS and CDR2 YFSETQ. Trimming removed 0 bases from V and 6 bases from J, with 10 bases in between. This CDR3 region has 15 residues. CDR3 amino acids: CASSLGQDGNSPLHF. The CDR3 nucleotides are TGCGCCAGCAGCTTGGGGCAGGATGGTAATTCACCCCTCCACTTT.